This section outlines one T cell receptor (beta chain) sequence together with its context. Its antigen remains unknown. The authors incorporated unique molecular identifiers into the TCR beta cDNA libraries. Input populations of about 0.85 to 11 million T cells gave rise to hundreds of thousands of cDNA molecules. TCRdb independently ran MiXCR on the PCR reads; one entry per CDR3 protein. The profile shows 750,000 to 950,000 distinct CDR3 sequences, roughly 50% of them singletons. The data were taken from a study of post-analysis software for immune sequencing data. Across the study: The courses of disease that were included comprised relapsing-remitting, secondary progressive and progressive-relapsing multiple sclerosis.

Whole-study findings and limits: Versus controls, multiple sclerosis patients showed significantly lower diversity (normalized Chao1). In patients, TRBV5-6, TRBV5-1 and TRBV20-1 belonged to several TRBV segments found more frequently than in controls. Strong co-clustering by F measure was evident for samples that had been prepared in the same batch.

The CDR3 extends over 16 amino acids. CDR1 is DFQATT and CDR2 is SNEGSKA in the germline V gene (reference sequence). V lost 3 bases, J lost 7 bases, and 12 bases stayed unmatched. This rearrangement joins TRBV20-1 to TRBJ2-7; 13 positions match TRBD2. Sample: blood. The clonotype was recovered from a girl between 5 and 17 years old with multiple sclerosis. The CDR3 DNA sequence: TGCAGTGCTAGTGCGCCCGGACTAGCGGGAGTAGGGGAGCAGTACTTC. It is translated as CSASAPGLAGVGEQYF.